The next 22 T cell receptor beta chains were all read from a single sample in a study of blood T cell repertoires in COVID-19. Sequenced by immunoSEQ multiplex PCR; TCRdb stores in-frame clones only, minus some. Of 360,000 or so clones listed, roughly 90% are singletons. Sequenced sample: PBMCs or T cells enriched from blood (not recorded which). These receptors were taken from a woman under 40 who had recovered from COVID-19.

This chain connects TRBV7-2 to TRBJ1-6; TRBD1 agrees at 7 bases. The V segment lost 5 bases and the J segment 10 bases; nucleotides outside the gene matches: 11. The CDR3 consists of 15 residues. Germline V CDR1 and CDR2: SGHTA, FQGNSA. The CDR3 is CASSPERGRLSPLHF. As DNA, the CDR3 is TGTGCCAGCAGCCCCGAGAGGGGGCGGCTCTCACCCCTCCACTTT.

The V call is TRBV11-2, the J call TRBJ1-1; possibly TRBD1 for D (5 bases). CDR3 size: 13 residues. Deletions cut 2 bases from V and 4 bases from J, with 8 bases between. CDR1 and CDR2 (germline): SGHAT, FQNNGV. The CDR3 DNA sequence: TGTGCCAGCAGCTTAACTCAGGGCACTGAAGCTTTCTTT. It yields the protein CASSLTQGTEAFF.

The chain employs TRBV3-1 (or the pseudogene TRBV3-2) and TRBJ2-5, with D possibly matching TRBD1 (6 bases). CDR1 and CDR2 from the germline V gene are LGHDT and YNNKEL (reference sequence). Trimming took 4 bases from V and 5 from J, leaving 14 bases between them. The CDR3 loop spans 14 amino acids. The CDR3 loop reads CASSPTGIQETQYF. In nucleotides, the CDR3 is TGTGCCAGCAGCCCGACAGGTATTCAGGAGACCCAGTACTTC.

The J gene is TRBJ2-3, the V gene TRBV25-1; 8 bases are a match to TRBD2. The trim removed 8 bases at V and 4 bases at J, leaving 8 bases unmatched. The CDR3 totals 14 residues. Germline V CDR1 and CDR2: MGHDK, SYGVNS. As DNA, the CDR3 is TGTGCCAGCCCGGGAGGGCCTTGCCCAGATACGCAGTATTTT. Translated, it gives CASPGGPCPDTQYF.

The CDR3, as DNA: TGTGCCAGCAGCGAGACGTTTGGGAGCTCCTACGAGCAGTACTTC. This sequence encodes CASSETFGSSYEQYF. This sequence joins TRBV9 and TRBJ2-7; possible D gene TRBD2, 5 bases. Germline loops: CDR1 SGDLS, CDR2 YYNGEE. The length of the CDR3 is 15 residues. Trimming cost V 3 bases and J 0 bases, with 13 bases left between them.

The chain couples TRBV18 to TRBJ2-7; the D is unclear. V shed 2 bases and J shed 0 bases, with 8 bases lying between them. The CDR3 runs 14 residues. Germline CDR1 and CDR2: KGHSH and LQKENI. The CDR3 coding sequence is TGTGCCAGCTCACCAAACGGTCCCTCCTACGAGCAGTACTTC. The encoded protein is CASSPNGPSYEQYF.

V gene TRBV7-8 combines with J gene TRBJ1-3; a possible D gene is TRBD1 (6 bases). The V gene lost 4 bases and the J gene lost 2 bases, with 9 bases spanning the gap. CDR3 length: 14 residues. CDR1 SGHVS and CDR2 FQNEAQ come from the germline V gene. The CDR3 reads CASSSWTAGNTIYF. CDR3 nucleotides: TGTGCCAGCAGCTCGTGGACAGCTGGAAACACCATATATTTT.

The chain joins TRBV11-2 to TRBJ2-7; TRBD2 matches 9 bases. This CDR3 spans 16 amino acids. With V trimmed by 3 bases and J by 2 bases, 8 bases remained unmatched. Germline-derived CDR1 and CDR2 are SGHAT and FQNNGV. CDR3 loop: CASSFRTSDTPYEQYF. The CDR3 nucleotides read TGTGCCAGCAGCTTTAGGACTAGCGACACCCCCTACGAGCAGTACTTC.

In its sample, this clone was seen a few times. The chain couples TRBV6-4 to TRBJ2-1, with 8 bases lining up with TRBD2. The V gene's germline CDR1 is MRHNA and CDR2 SNTAGT. The CDR3 sequence is 16 residues long. With 6 bases clipped from V and 8 bases from J, the junction kept 15 bases outside the gene matches. CDR3 residues: CASSRDSSGGGHEQFF. The CDR3 DNA reads TGTGCCAGCAGCCGAGATTCAAGCGGGGGCGGTCATGAGCAGTTCTTC.

CDR3 sequence reads: CASSSGGTGSANYGYTF. Here the CDR3 DNA reads TGCGCCAGCAGCTCTGGTGGGACAGGGTCAGCTAACTATGGCTACACCTTC. The chain is built from TRBV5-1 and TRBJ1-2; 9 nucleotides align to TRBD1. This CDR3 is 17 amino acids long. Germline CDR1 and CDR2: SGHRS and YFSETQ. With V trimmed by 3 bases and J by 0 bases, 9 bases remained unmatched.

This chain joins TRBV19 and TRBJ2-4; a possible D gene is TRBD2 (6 bases). Germline CDR1 reads LNHDA; CDR2 reads SQIVND (reference sequence). The ends were cut back, 7 bases at V and 7 bases at J, with 14 bases in the middle. This CDR3 is 13 amino acids long. The CDR3 bases are TGTGCCAGTACCTCGCCCGGAGGGAACATTCAGTACTTC. Translated: CASTSPGGNIQYF.

The rearrangement links TRBV5-4 to TRBJ2-2, with TRBD1 matching 7 bases. The CDR3 sequence is 11 residues long. Germline lookup yields CDR1 SGHNT and CDR2 YYREEE (reference sequence). CDR3 amino acids: CAAGGDGELFF. As DNA, the CDR3 is TGTGCAGCAGGGGGTGACGGGGAGCTGTTTTTT.

The chain carries TRBV9 and TRBJ2-2; D call uncertain. The germline V and J ends were trimmed by 2 bases and 1 base, with 9 bases remaining between them. Per germline, CDR1 SGDLS and CDR2 YYNGEE. This CDR3 is 15 amino acids long. The CDR3 region has the DNA TGTGCCAGCAGCGTTGTATCGGGGAACACCGGGGAGCTGTTTTTT. Protein sequence: CASSVVSGNTGELFF.

The gene calls are TRBV19 and TRBJ1-4, with D perhaps TRBD1 (5 bases). From germline, CDR1 is LNHDA and CDR2 SQIVND (reference sequence). Trimming shortened V by 10 bases and J by 8 bases, and 17 bases separated the two germline ends. The CDR3 is 13 residues long. The CDR3 DNA is TGTGCCACTCAGGACAAAGCGTTCGAAAAACTGTTTTTT. Residues: CATQDKAFEKLFF.

The genes are TRBV28 and TRBJ2-2; 8 nucleotides align to TRBD1. The CDR3 sequence is 15 residues long. Germline V lookup: CDR1 MDHEN, CDR2 SYDVKM. Losses at the gene ends were 8 bases for V and 5 bases for J; bases not matched to a gene: 10. The CDR3 is CASGSDREGTGELFF. CDR3 DNA: TGTGCCAGCGGCTCGGACAGGGAAGGAACCGGGGAGCTGTTTTTT.

The V call is TRBV9, the J call TRBJ2-7, with D perhaps matching TRBD2 (5 bases). Germline lookup yields CDR1 SGDLS and CDR2 YYNGEE. V was pared by 5 bases and J by 4 bases, with 16 bases between. CDR3 length: 14 amino acids. CDR3 DNA: TGTGCCAGCAGTGGCCGGGAATCCCAATACGAGCAGTACTTC. Translated: CASSGRESQYEQYF.

Only a few counts were recorded for this clone. The V gene is TRBV7-2, the J gene TRBJ2-7; 7 bases align to TRBD1. With 4 bases clipped from V and 2 bases from J, the junction kept 14 bases outside the gene matches. The CDR3 is 17 residues long. Germline CDR1 reads SGHTA; CDR2 reads FQGNSA. CDR3 in amino acids: CASSYIGAGTAAYEQYF. In nucleotides, the CDR3 is TGTGCCAGCAGCTATATAGGGGCCGGGACAGCTGCCTACGAGCAGTACTTC.

The chain is built from TRBV19 and TRBJ2-7; 8 bases match TRBD1. J lost 4 bases, V lost 5 bases, and 7 bases had no gene match. Germline V gene lookup returns CDR1 LNHDA and CDR2 SQIVND (reference sequence). The CDR3 spans 14 residues. The CDR3 DNA reads TGTGCCAGTAGTCGACAACAGGGGGGTTACGAGCAGTACTTC. The encoded protein is CASSRQQGGYEQYF.

The chain combines TRBV7-6 with TRBJ2-1; 9 bases fit TRBD2. The CDR3 length is 15 residues. V lost 5 bases to trimming and J lost 6 bases; unmatched junction nucleotides: 8. Looked up from germline, CDR1 is SGHVS and CDR2 is FNYEAQ. CDR3 in DNA: TGTGCCAGCAGCGCAGGGACTAGCTTGTCCAATGAGCAGTTCTTC. This codes for CASSAGTSLSNEQFF.

The chain joins TRBV11-2 to TRBJ2-1, with a possible D match to TRBD2 (5 bases). Per germline, CDR1 SGHAT and CDR2 FQNNGV. Trimming took off 3 bases at V and 8 bases at J, with 8 bases between the two ends. The CDR3 totals 12 residues. Here the CDR3 reads CASSFGVDEQFF. In nucleotides, the CDR3 is TGTGCCAGCAGCTTCGGGGTCGATGAGCAGTTCTTC.

V is TRBV12-5 and J is TRBJ2-7, with 8 nucleotides matching TRBD1. V dropped 5 bases and J dropped 2; count of bases not matched to a gene: 5. This CDR3 is built from 14 residues. The V gene's germline CDR1 is LGHNT and CDR2 FRNRAP. Here the CDR3 DNA reads TGTGCTAGTGGTCCCGGGACAGGCCCCTACGAGCAGTACTTC. Encoded protein: CASGPGTGPYEQYF.

The chain is built from TRBV25-1 and TRBJ1-1; D gene uncertain. The CDR3 is made up of 14 amino acids. Trimming stripped 5 bases from V and 0 bases from J, with 10 bases between. The germline V gene has CDR1 MGHDK and CDR2 SYGVNS. Here the CDR3 DNA reads TGTGCCAGCAGTCCTAGACGCATGAACACTGAAGCTTTCTTT. Translated, it gives CASSPRRMNTEAFF.